The 20 T cell receptor beta chains in this list originate from one sample, sequenced in a study of early T cells in non-severe SARS-CoV-2 infection. MiXCR, run by TCRdb on the 5' RACE reads, gives a single entry per CDR3 protein. This table has over 60,000 distinct CDR3 sequences, around 12% appearing once. Specimen: whole blood. All receptors derive from an adult who was a healthcare worker with PCR-confirmed SARS-CoV-2 infection or an uninfected control (not recorded which).

The sample holds many counts of this clonotype. The genes are TRBV11-2 and TRBJ2-7; the D gene is possibly TRBD2 (6 bases). The CDR3 is made up of 14 amino acids. Germline-derived CDR1 and CDR2 are SGHAT and FQNNGV. The ends were cut back, 5 bases at V and 3 bases at J, with 14 bases in the middle. CDR3 DNA sequence: TGTGCCAGCAGCCCCCCCCCGGGGGTCTACGAGCAGTACTTC. This encodes CASSPPPGVYEQYF.

CDR3 loop: CASSKADRYTGELFF. The CDR3 nucleotides are TGTGCCAGCAGCAAAGCGGATAGGTACACCGGGGAGCTGTTTTTT. V gene TRBV21-1 combines with J gene TRBJ2-2. TRBV21-1 represents a pseudogene. The CDR3 spans 15 residues.

The V call is TRBV7-2, the J call TRBJ2-7; TRBD1 aligns across 10 bases. V gave up 1 base and J gave up 9 bases; unmatched junction bases: 6. Germline CDR1 SGHTA, CDR2 FQGNSA. CDR3 length: 14 residues. The CDR3 DNA reads as TGTGCCAGCAGCTTAGGGGGACAGGGGCTTTCGCAGTACTTC. It translates to CASSLGGQGLSQYF. Full variable domain (remainder filled in from reference TRBV7-2 and TRBJ2-7): GAGVSQSPSNKVTEKGKDVELRCDPISGHTALYWYRQSLGQGLEFLIYFQGNSAPDKSGLPSDRFSAERTGGSVSTLTIQRTQQEDSAVYLCASSLGGQGLSQYFGPGTRLTVT.

This clonotype was counted many times. The chain joins TRBV20-1 to TRBJ1-6; D not certain. Germline V CDR1 and CDR2: DFQATT, SNEGSKA (reference sequence). V was cut by 4 bases and J by 7 bases, with 14 bases left in between. The CDR3 loop spans 14 amino acids. CDR3 DNA sequence: TGCAGTGCTATGGGAAGGGCAGGCAATTCACCCCTCCACTTT. Encoded protein: CSAMGRAGNSPLHF.

This clonotype was detected many times. V and J are TRBV5-1 and TRBJ2-7; tentative D call: TRBD2 (5 bases). The germline gives CDR1 SGHRS, CDR2 YFSETQ. The CDR3 contains 14 residues. Between the trimmed V and J ends, which lost 0 bases and 5 bases, there was a span of 12 bases. The CDR3 bases are TGCGCCAGCAGCTTGGATACGGGAATGAACGAGCAGTACTTC. Encoded protein: CASSLDTGMNEQYF.

This clonotype has ten or more counts. V and J are TRBV29-1 and TRBJ1-2; D is unresolved. The CDR3 covers 11 residues. V dropped 6 bases and J dropped 8 bases, with 13 bases sitting between them. Germline lookup yields CDR1 SQVTM and CDR2 ANQGSEA. DNA of the CDR3: TGCAGCGTCGACGCGGGCCGGGGCTACACCTTC. It encodes CSVDAGRGYTF.

The table lists this clonotype with many counts. This chain joins TRBV7-2 and TRBJ1-1; weak D call: TRBD1 (6 bases). Germline CDR1 SGHTA, CDR2 FQGNSA. The CDR3 runs 14 residues. V was trimmed by 4 bases and J by 2 bases, leaving 11 bases between them. The CDR3 DNA reads as TGTGCCAGCAGCTATCAGGGGAGAAACACTGAAGCTTTCTTT. Translation gives CASSYQGRNTEAFF.

A few counts support this clonotype. The chain recombines TRBV10-3 with TRBJ2-3, with TRBD2 matching 14 bases. This CDR3 region has 17 residues. V lost 5 bases to trimming and J lost 1 base; unmatched junction nucleotides: 5. Germline lookup yields CDR1 ENHRY and CDR2 SYGVKD. CDR3 nucleotides: TGTGCCATCAGTCGGGGACTAGCGGGGGCCCGCACAGATACGCAGTATTTT. Translation: CAISRGLAGARTDTQYF.

The V gene is TRBV2, the J gene TRBJ1-1; D ambiguous. The germline CDR1 and CDR2 sequences are SNHLY and FYNNEI. V was clipped by 10 bases and J by 3 bases, with 9 bases between them. The length of the CDR3 is 11 residues. The CDR3 DNA sequence: TGTGCCATGGTAGGATACACTGAAGCTTTCTTT. It translates to CAMVGYTEAFF. The whole variable domain, remainder taken from reference TRBV2 and TRBJ1-1, is EPEVTQTPSHQVTQMGQEVILRCVPISNHLYFYWYRQILGQKVEFLVSFYNNEISEKSEIFDDQFSVERPDGSNFTLKIRSTKLEDSAMYFCAMVGYTEAFFGQGTRLTVV.

The chain has TRBV6-5 and TRBJ1-1; D may be TRBD1 (6 bases). The V gene's germline CDR1 is MNHEY and CDR2 SVGAGI. The CDR3 covers 14 residues. The V gene lost 6 bases and the J gene lost 2 bases, with 13 bases spanning the gap. CDR3: CASSPRQDNTEAFF. The CDR3 nucleotides read TGTGCCAGCAGCCCTAGACAGGATAACACTGAAGCTTTCTTT.

The chain is built from TRBV3-1 and TRBJ2-7; the D gene is possibly TRBD1 (6 bases). With 5 bases removed from V and 1 base from J, the gap between germline ends came to 12 bases. The CDR3 covers 14 residues. Germline V gene data show CDR1 as LGHDT and CDR2 as YNNKEL (reference sequence). CDR3 amino acids: CASSSRQDSYEQYF. The CDR3 DNA reads TGTGCCAGCAGCTCTCGACAGGATTCCTACGAGCAGTACTTC.

This clonotype has a count of ten or more. The gene calls are TRBV11-2 and TRBJ2-1; D tentatively fits TRBD1 or TRBD2 (5 bases each). Germline V lookup: CDR1 SGHAT, CDR2 FQNNGV. The CDR3 runs 15 residues. The V end was cut by 5 bases, the J end by 4 bases, with 15 bases between. The CDR3 loop is CASSQRWGIYNEQFF. DNA for the CDR3: TGTGCCAGCAGCCAACGGTGGGGGATATACAATGAGCAGTTCTTC.

This clonotype was found many times. J is TRBJ2-1 and V is TRBV2, with D possibly being TRBD2 (5 bases). The CDR3 is made up of 11 amino acids. The germline V gene has CDR1 SNHLY and CDR2 FYNNEI. V gave up 6 bases and J gave up 12 bases, with 12 bases separating them. The CDR3 reads CASRLGGGQFF. The DNA of the CDR3 is TGTGCCAGCAGGCTAGGAGGCGGGCAGTTCTTC.

The chain combines TRBV5-1 with TRBJ1-2; a weak D match, TRBD1 (6 bases). In germline, CDR1 is SGHRS, CDR2 YFSETQ. The CDR3 covers 13 residues. Trimming stripped 4 bases from V and 5 bases from J, with 12 bases between. The CDR3: CASSPNREYGYTF. The DNA for the CDR3 is TGCGCCAGCAGCCCGAACAGGGAATATGGCTACACCTTC.

V and J are TRBV20-1 and TRBJ1-4; 7 bases align to TRBD1. The germline V gene has CDR1 DFQATT and CDR2 SNEGSKA (reference sequence). The CDR3 length is 15 residues. J was trimmed by 5 bases and V by 5 bases; bases with no gene match: 11. This CDR3 is CSAVSGGNLNEKLFF. The CDR3 coding sequence is TGCAGTGCTGTTTCAGGGGGTAACCTAAATGAAAAACTGTTTTTT.

In its sample, this clonotype was seen a few times. The CDR3 coding sequence is TGTGCCAGCAGCGAGCGGGGGGGATACACAGATACGCAGTATTTT. Its translation: CASSERGGYTDTQYF. The chain links TRBV7-2 to TRBJ2-3; TRBD2 aligns across 10 bases. In germline, CDR1 is SGHTA, CDR2 FQGNSA. The CDR3 has 15 residues. V shed 5 bases and J 2 bases; nucleotides not matched to a gene: 4.

This clonotype was found many times. The chain uses TRBV6-5 and TRBJ1-1; D is undetermined. Trimming stripped 6 bases from V and 8 bases from J, with 19 bases between. The CDR3 consists of 14 residues. Per germline, CDR1 MNHEY and CDR2 SVGAGI. The CDR3 DNA reads as TGTGCCAGCAGCCCCCCCCGTGGCCCCGGGGAAGCTTTCTTT. This sequence encodes CASSPPRGPGEAFF.

This clonotype came up a few times. This rearrangement joins TRBV29-1 to TRBJ1-2; D uncertain. Germline V gene sequence: CDR1 SQVTM, CDR2 ANQGSEA. Trimming took 6 bases from V and 4 from J, leaving 15 bases between them. The CDR3 totals 13 residues. The CDR3 coding sequence is TGCAGCGTCGATCCGGGCTTGGGCTATGGCTACACCTTC. Amino acid sequence: CSVDPGLGYGYTF.

This chain links TRBV7-2 with TRBJ1-2; D gene uncertain. The CDR3 runs 15 residues. V was trimmed by 1 base and J by 2 bases, leaving 11 bases between them. Germline V gene lookup returns CDR1 SGHTA and CDR2 FQGNSA. CDR3 sequence (DNA): TGTGCCAGCAGCTTAGAATCGGCCCCGAACTATGGCTACACCTTC. It is translated as CASSLESAPNYGYTF.

The V call is TRBV7-2, the J call TRBJ2-3, with a weak D call TRBD2 (6 bases). The V end was cut by 4 bases, the J end by 4 bases, with 12 bases between. Per germline, CDR1 SGHTA and CDR2 FQGNSA. The CDR3 is 14 residues long. Written as DNA, the CDR3 is TGTGCCAGCAGCTGGGACTTCTCGCCAGATACGCAGTATTTT. It specifies CASSWDFSPDTQYF.